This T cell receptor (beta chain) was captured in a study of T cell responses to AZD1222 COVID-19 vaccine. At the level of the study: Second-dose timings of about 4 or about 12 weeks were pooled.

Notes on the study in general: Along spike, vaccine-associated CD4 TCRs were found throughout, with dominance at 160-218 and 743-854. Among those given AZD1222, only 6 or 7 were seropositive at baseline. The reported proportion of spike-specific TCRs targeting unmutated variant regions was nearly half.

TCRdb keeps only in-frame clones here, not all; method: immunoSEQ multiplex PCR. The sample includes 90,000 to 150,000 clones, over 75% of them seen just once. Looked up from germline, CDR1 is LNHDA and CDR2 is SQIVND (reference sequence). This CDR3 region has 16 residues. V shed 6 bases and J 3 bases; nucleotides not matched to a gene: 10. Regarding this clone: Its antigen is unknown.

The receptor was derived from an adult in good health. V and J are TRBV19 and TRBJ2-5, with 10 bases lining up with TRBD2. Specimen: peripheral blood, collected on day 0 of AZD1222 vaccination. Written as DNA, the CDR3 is TGTGCCAGTAGACAATTAGCGGGGGGTCCTGAAGAGACCCAGTACTTC. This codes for CASRQLAGGPEETQYF.